These T cell receptor beta chains were read from a single sample in a study of T-cell memory formation after mild COVID-19. MiXCR, run by TCRdb on the 5' RACE reads, gives a single entry per CDR3 protein. Counted here are 350,000 to 400,000 distinct CDR3 sequences, 13% to 15% occurring once; the ten biggest clones make up less than 25%. Sequenced sample: PBMCs or a T cell subset sorted from them (not recorded which). These receptors were obtained from a man younger than 35 who had mild COVID-19 (a few samples of this study predate the infection). Cell type and time point are not known. Each CDR3 is given with its conserved first and last residue. A D gene is named only where the DNA matches it firmly. For some rows the clone size is stated as once, few or many, or as a class when expanded; others skip it.

j_gene,abundance,v_gene,d_gene,CDR3nt,CDR3aa
TRBJ2-7,NA,TRBV9,NA,TGTGCCAGCAGCCCTCCCGGCTTGGGCGAGCAGTACTTC,CASSPPGLGEQYF
TRBJ2-7,many,TRBV7-2,NA,TGTGCCAGCAGCCGGGAAGGGCGTCAAGGCGAGCAGTACTTC,CASSREGRQGEQYF
TRBJ2-5,few,TRBV6-2/TRBV6-3,NA,TGTGCCAGCAGCAAATCTCTCGAGGAGACCCAGTACTTC,CASSKSLEETQYF
TRBJ2-7,NA,TRBV6-2/TRBV6-3,NA,TGTGCCAGCAGTTACGCCCTGGTGGTGCGGGAGCAGTACTTC,CASSYALVVREQYF
TRBJ1-1,few,TRBV28,NA,TGTGCCAGCAGTTTTACAGGACCCCATGAAGCTTTCTTT,CASSFTGPHEAFF
TRBJ1-1,few,TRBV7-2,NA,TGTGCCAGCAGCTCCATGGGGGTGAACACTGAAGCTTTCTTT,CASSSMGVNTEAFF
TRBJ2-3,few,TRBV7-2,TRBD1,TGTGCCAGCCGGACAGGTACCACGCAGTATTTT,CASRTGTTQYF
TRBJ2-6,few,TRBV10-3,TRBD1,TGTGCCATCAGTCGGGACAGCTCTGGGGCCAACGTCCTGACTTTC,CAISRDSSGANVLTF
TRBJ1-1,NA,TRBV6-5,TRBD1,TGTGCCAGCAGTACCGTCGGGACAGGGGTATTTTTT,CASSTVGTGVFF
TRBJ2-1,NA,TRBV24-1,NA,TGTGCCACCAGTGAACGGAACAATGAGCAGTTCTTC,CATSERNNEQFF
TRBJ2-5,many,TRBV6-6,NA,TGTGCCAGCGGCGAAGAGACCCAGTACTTC,CASGEETQYF
TRBJ2-7,NA,TRBV7-2,NA,TGTGCCAGCAGCGCGAACCTAGCTCCCTACGAGCAGTACTTC,CASSANLAPYEQYF
TRBJ2-2,NA,TRBV7-9,NA,TGTGCCAGCAGCTCGGGACCCGGGACTCGGGACACCGGGGAGCTGTTTTTT,CASSSGPGTRDTGELFF
TRBJ1-2,NA,TRBV19,TRBD1,TGTGCCAGTAGTCGGATTACAGGGGGTTTCGATGGCTACACCTTC,CASSRITGGFDGYTF
TRBJ1-4,NA,TRBV3-1,NA,TGTGCCAGCAGCCAAGATTTAGGGCAGTCCGTTCTGTTTTTT,CASSQDLGQSVLFF